These 24 T cell receptor beta chains were all obtained from the same sample, sequenced in a study of T cell changes during pregnancy in multiple sclerosis (dated by TCRdb to about 2019). Receptors were amplified or captured by the immunoSEQ multiplex PCR assay. This immuneACCESS table, as held by TCRdb, lists in-frame sequences with V and J called but not all clones. Of the missing ones, under half trace to an unresolved V gene in checked studies; the others have no known cause. The sample table records approximately 65,000 clones; 91% of these occur just once. The top ten hold 0.6% to 0.9% of the sample. The input for sequencing was CD4+ T cells from peripheral blood mononuclear cells, taken in the first trimester of pregnancy. These receptors all come from a female donor with multiple sclerosis, enrolled in a pregnancy study.

This sequence joins TRBV4-1 and TRBJ1-4; D remains ambiguous. V lost 1 base and J 8 bases, leaving 14 bases between the germline ends. CDR3 length equals 15 residues. Per germline, CDR1 MGHRA and CDR2 YSYEKL. The CDR3 sequence is CASSQGFLLREKLFF. Written as DNA, the CDR3 is TGCGCCAGCAGCCAAGGTTTTTTACTGAGGGAAAAACTGTTTTTT.

The count of this clone is one. The CDR3 region has the DNA TGTGCCAGCAGCTTAGTAACAGGGGTGAACACTGAAGCTTTCTTT. This sequence encodes CASSLVTGVNTEAFF. The chain has TRBV7-2 and TRBJ1-1; 7 nucleotides line up with TRBD1. CDR3 length: 15 amino acids. V shed 1 base and J 0 bases; nucleotides not matched to a gene: 2. Germline-derived CDR1 and CDR2 are SGHTA and FQGNSA.

V usage is TRBV10-2 and J usage is TRBJ1-6; D is ambiguous. Trimming cost V 2 bases and J 7 bases, with 6 bases left between them. Per germline, CDR1 WSHSY and CDR2 SAAADI. This CDR3 contains 13 residues. For the CDR3, the DNA is TGCGCCAGCAGTGAGGGCGGGAATTCACCCCTCCACTTT. It specifies CASSEGGNSPLHF.

The CDR3 loop reads CASSLTSVQETQYF. CDR3 bases: TGTGCCAGCAGCTTGACGAGCGTGCAAGAGACCCAGTACTTC. The rearrangement joins TRBV5-4 to TRBJ2-5; no definite D call. This CDR3 spans 14 amino acids. The germline gives CDR1 SGHNT, CDR2 YYREEE (reference sequence). V lost 1 base and J 2 bases, leaving 9 bases between the germline ends. Full variable domain (missing parts from reference TRBV5-4 and TRBJ2-5): ETGVTQSPTHLIKTRGQQVTLRCSSQSGHNTVSWYQQALGQGPQFIFQYYREEENGRGNFPPRFSGLQFPNYSSELNVNALELDDSALYLCASSLTSVQETQYFGPGTRLLVL.

This chain links TRBV30 with TRBJ2-7; TRBD1 matches 8 bases. The CDR3 consists of 13 residues. From germline, CDR1 is GTSNPN and CDR2 SVGIG (reference sequence). DNA of the CDR3: TGTGCTTTCCGGACAGGGACTGGGAACGAGCAGTACTTC. Translated: CAFRTGTGNEQYF.

The chain employs TRBV6-6 and TRBJ1-1; D not certain. This CDR3 spans 16 amino acids. Per germline, CDR1 MNHNY and CDR2 SVGAGI (reference sequence). The V and J ends lost 6 bases and 0 bases respectively, with 17 bases between them. The CDR3 loop reads CASSSPGSGMNTEAFF. The CDR3 region has the DNA TGTGCCAGCAGCTCCCCGGGAAGCGGTATGAACACTGAAGCTTTCTTT.

The rearrangement uses TRBV30 and TRBJ2-2, with 16 bases that match TRBD2. Looked up from germline, CDR1 is GTSNPN and CDR2 is SVGIG (reference sequence). The CDR3 runs 17 residues. J lost 6 bases, V lost 3 bases, and 7 bases had no gene match. CDR3 amino acids: CAWRGGTSGGASGELFF. CDR3 nucleotide sequence: TGTGCCTGGAGGGGAGGGACTAGCGGGGGGGCCTCCGGGGAGCTGTTTTTT. The variable domain in full, with the rest retrieved from reference TRBV30 and TRBJ2-2, is SQTIHQWPATLVQPVGSPLSLECTVEGTSNPNLYWYRQAAGRGLQLLFYSVGIGQISSEVPQNLSASRPQDRQFILSSKKLLLSDSGFYLCAWRGGTSGGASGELFFGEGSRLTVL.

V gene TRBV11-2 combines with J gene TRBJ2-5; D perhaps matches TRBD2 (7 bases). Germline V gives CDR1 SGHAT, CDR2 FQNNGV. This CDR3 spans 17 amino acids. Deletions cut 3 bases from V and 5 bases from J, with 22 bases between. The CDR3 nucleotides read TGTGCCAGCAGCTTCGGGGGGCGTTTTTTCCGAGGCGAGACCCAGTACTTC. Translated, it gives CASSFGGRFFRGETQYF.

The chain links TRBV19 to TRBJ1-3, with D uncertain. This CDR3 is 14 amino acids long. Germline CDR1 is LNHDA and CDR2 is SQIVND (reference sequence). The CDR3 loop is CATKDAEYRNTIYF. The CDR3 DNA follows: TGTGCTACAAAAGACGCGGAGTATAGGAACACCATATATTTT.

V and J are TRBV2 and TRBJ2-5, with a possible D match to TRBD2 (5 bases). The CDR3 runs 14 residues. Germline loops: CDR1 SNHLY, CDR2 FYNNEI. V was trimmed by 7 bases and J by 3 bases, leaving 15 bases between them. The CDR3 DNA follows: TGTGCCAGCATGACTCAAGAGGGTAAAGAGACCCAGTACTTC. This encodes CASMTQEGKETQYF.

This chain uses TRBV6-5 with TRBJ2-7, with 7 bases identical to TRBD1. CDR1 and CDR2 from the germline V gene are MNHEY and SVGAGI. The CDR3 contains 15 residues. With 0 bases clipped from V and 6 bases from J, the junction kept 8 bases outside the gene matches. CDR3 DNA: TGTGCCAGCAGTTACTCGAGGGGGCGCTGGGGCGAGCAGTACTTC. This codes for CASSYSRGRWGEQYF.

This chain connects TRBV27 to TRBJ2-4; 7 bases map to TRBD2. J lost 6 bases, V lost 5 bases, and 7 bases had no gene match. CDR1 and CDR2 from the germline V gene are MNHEY and SMNVEV (reference sequence). This CDR3 is built from 14 residues. The CDR3 loop is CASSQQPGGNIQYF. The CDR3, as DNA: TGTGCCAGCAGTCAACAGCCGGGGGGAAACATTCAGTACTTC.

This clone showed up just once. The chain is built from TRBV27 and TRBJ1-1; TRBD1 agrees at 7 bases. The CDR3 is 16 residues long. CDR1 MNHEY and CDR2 SMNVEV come from the germline V gene (reference sequence). V dropped 6 bases and J dropped 3; count of bases not matched to a gene: 13. The CDR3 sequence is CASSNDRAPSDTEAFF. In DNA, the CDR3 is TGTGCCAGCAGCAATGACAGGGCGCCTTCGGACACTGAAGCTTTCTTT.

V is TRBV4-2 and J is TRBJ2-3; 9 positions match TRBD2. Germline V gene data show CDR1 as LGHNA and CDR2 as YNFKEQ. CDR3 length equals 16 residues. The V and J ends lost 0 bases and 2 bases, in that order; junction bases with no gene match: 3. The CDR3 DNA is TGTGCCAGCAGCCAAGAACCTAGCGGGATCACAGATACGCAGTATTTT. Encoded protein: CASSQEPSGITDTQYF.

V usage is TRBV19 and J usage is TRBJ1-5, with unresolved D. V shed 8 bases and J shed 1 base, with 15 bases lying between them. Germline V lookup: CDR1 LNHDA, CDR2 SQIVND (reference sequence). The CDR3 runs to 15 residues. CDR3 region: CASRRGDVSNQPQHF. The CDR3 region has the DNA TGTGCCAGTCGGCGGGGTGACGTAAGCAATCAGCCCCAGCATTTT.

V is TRBV5-4 and J is TRBJ2-5; D ambiguous. V lost 4 bases and J 5 bases, leaving 12 bases between the germline ends. From germline, CDR1 is SGHNT and CDR2 YYREEE (reference sequence). The CDR3 contains 13 residues. The CDR3 loop is CASSGERGETQYF. CDR3 nucleotides: TGTGCCAGCAGCGGAGAGCGTGGTGAGACCCAGTACTTC.

The V call is TRBV9, the J call TRBJ2-1; TRBD2 matches at 10 bases. Germline CDR1 SGDLS, CDR2 YYNGEE. J lost 3 bases, V lost 0 bases, and 9 bases had no gene match. The CDR3 has 18 amino acids. Here the CDR3 reads CASSVGGLAGVVYNEQFF. The CDR3 bases are TGTGCCAGCAGCGTAGGGGGGCTAGCGGGGGTGGTCTACAATGAGCAGTTCTTC.

V is TRBV6-1 and J is TRBJ2-5; a possible D gene is TRBD1 (5 bases). Deletions cut 5 bases from V and 5 bases from J, with 15 bases between. Germline V CDR1 and CDR2: MNHNS, SASEGT. The CDR3 runs 14 residues. CDR3 region: CASSSTGLRETQYF. Written as DNA, the CDR3 is TGTGCCAGCAGTAGCACAGGTCTAAGGGAGACCCAGTACTTC.

The J gene is TRBJ1-1, the V gene TRBV9; 8 nucleotides line up with TRBD1. Germline V gene data show CDR1 as SGDLS and CDR2 as YYNGEE. The junction had 8 bases not matched to a gene; V was cut back by 0 bases and J by 4 bases. The CDR3 loop spans 16 amino acids. This CDR3 is CASSVGAGGRGTEAFF. The CDR3 DNA is TGTGCCAGCAGCGTAGGAGCAGGGGGCAGGGGCACTGAAGCTTTCTTT.

The rearrangement links TRBV2 to TRBJ1-6, with D possibly being TRBD1 (6 bases). The CDR3 sequence is 14 residues long. The germline gives CDR1 SNHLY, CDR2 FYNNEI. The germline V and J ends were trimmed by 6 bases and 5 bases, with 11 bases remaining between them. CDR3 coding DNA: TGTGCCAGCAGCTGGGGACAAAATAATTCACCCCTCCACTTT. It yields the protein CASSWGQNNSPLHF.

In this sample, this clone turned up a few times. The CDR3 DNA follows: TGTGCCAGCAGCCAAGTAGGGAAGGGAGGCGAGCAGTACTTC. It codes for CASSQVGKGGEQYF. The chain has TRBV4-2 and TRBJ2-7, with D perhaps matching TRBD2 (6 bases). V was shortened by 1 base and J by 6 bases, with 13 bases between the two germline ends. Germline V lookup: CDR1 LGHNA, CDR2 YNFKEQ. The CDR3 is 14 amino acids.

This chain links TRBV18 with TRBJ2-1; 12 bases align to TRBD2. The germline V gene encodes CDR1 KGHSH and CDR2 LQKENI. Trimming at V came to 2 bases and at J to 4 bases, leaving 9 bases not matched to a gene. This CDR3 is built from 18 residues. For the CDR3, the DNA is TGTGCCAGCTCACCAGAGGGTCGACTAGCGGGGGTGTACAATGAGCAGTTCTTC. Residues: CASSPEGRLAGVYNEQFF.

The gene calls are TRBV7-3 and TRBJ2-4; D possibly corresponds to TRBD2 (6 bases). The length of the CDR3 is 16 residues. V lost 4 bases to trimming and J lost 0 bases, with 13 bases between them. Germline V lookup: CDR1 SGHTA, CDR2 FQGTGA. The CDR3 protein is CASSSQGGLAKNIQYF. The DNA for the CDR3 is TGTGCCAGCAGCTCCCAAGGAGGGTTAGCCAAAAACATTCAGTACTTC.

The chain is built from TRBV5-4 and TRBJ2-7; D is undetermined. Trimming took 4 bases from V and 2 from J, leaving 7 bases between them. This CDR3 is 12 amino acids long. Germline V lookup: CDR1 SGHNT, CDR2 YYREEE (reference sequence). The CDR3 DNA follows: TGTGCCAGCAGCCTTGACACCTACGAGCAGTACTTC. Amino acid sequence: CASSLDTYEQYF.